This section outlines one T cell receptor beta chain sequence together with its context. The antigen remains undetermined. These data are taken from a study of T cells in Graves' hyperthyroidism and ophthalmopathy. The study's findings and limits: Among thyroid clonotypes expanded above 0.001, most also appeared in blood.

Diagnosis of hyperthyroidism was new in patients aged 18 to 65, and its duration was under 2 months. RNA transcripts provided the source from which TCR beta CDR3 regions were amplified. First-round RT-PCR of the TCR CDR3 relied on the HTBI primer set. TCRdb re-derived calls from the multiplex PCR reads in MiXCR, one entry per CDR3 protein. The data contain approximately 400,000 distinct CDR3 sequences, under 15% of them singletons. V gave up 4 bases and J gave up 5 bases, with 14 bases separating them. Germline values: CDR1 SGHDN, CDR2 FVKESK. The CDR3 is made up of 14 amino acids. Sequencing was carried out using blood. The clonotype originates from a woman under 40 with Graves' hyperthyroidism. The rearrangement links TRBV14 to TRBJ2-5; D may be TRBD2 (6 bases). The CDR3 sequence is CASSRGNLRETQYF. DNA of the CDR3: TGTGCCAGCAGCCGCGGGAACCTTAGGGAGACCCAGTACTTC.